This T cell receptor beta chain derives from a study of T-cell memory formation after mild COVID-19. TCRdb passed the 5' RACE reads through MiXCR, listing each CDR3 protein once. The table lists around 300,000 distinct CDR3 sequences, more than 15% of them singletons. CDR1 and CDR2 (germline): LGHDT, YNNKEL (reference sequence). V was pared by 4 bases and J by 5 bases, with 15 bases between. CDR3 length: 14 amino acids. A few counts support this clonotype. As yet, its antigen is unknown. Study observations and caveats: For contracting clones, CD4+ ones sat mainly in CM and EM, CD8+ in EMRA. Detection of some responders pre-infection suggested pre-existing cross-reactive memory T cells participated.

Input material: PBMCs or a T cell subset sorted from them (not recorded which). This clonotype originated in a man between 18 and 35 years old who had mild COVID-19 (a few samples of this study predate the infection). Cell type and time point are not known. This sequence joins TRBV3-1 and TRBJ2-7, with D perhaps TRBD1 (6 bases). The CDR3 nucleotides are TGTGCCAGCAGCCCTACAGGGTCTCACCACGAGCAGTACTTC. Translation: CASSPTGSHHEQYF.